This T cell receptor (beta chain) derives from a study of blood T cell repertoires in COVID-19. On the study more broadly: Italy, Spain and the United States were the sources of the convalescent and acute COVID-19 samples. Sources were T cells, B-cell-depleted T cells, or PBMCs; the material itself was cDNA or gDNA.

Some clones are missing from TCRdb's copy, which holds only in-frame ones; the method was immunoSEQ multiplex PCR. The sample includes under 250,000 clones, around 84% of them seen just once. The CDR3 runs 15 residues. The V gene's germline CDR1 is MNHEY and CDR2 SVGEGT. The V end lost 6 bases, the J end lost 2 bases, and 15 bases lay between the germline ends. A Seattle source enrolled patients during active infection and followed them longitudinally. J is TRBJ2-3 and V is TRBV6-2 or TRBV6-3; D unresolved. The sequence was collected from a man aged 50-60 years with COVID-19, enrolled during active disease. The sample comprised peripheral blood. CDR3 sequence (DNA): TGTGCCAGCAGCCACACCGATAAACCCACAGATACGCAGTATTTT. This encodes CASSHTDKPTDTQYF.